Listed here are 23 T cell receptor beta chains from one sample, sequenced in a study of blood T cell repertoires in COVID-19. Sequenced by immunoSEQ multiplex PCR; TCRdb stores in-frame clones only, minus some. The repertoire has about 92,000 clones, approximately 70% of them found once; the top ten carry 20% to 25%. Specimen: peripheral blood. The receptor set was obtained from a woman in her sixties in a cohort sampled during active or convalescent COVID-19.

The CDR3, as DNA: TGTGCCAGCAGCCGTTTGATGACAGGCCAACTAAACACTGAAGCTTTCTTT. The encoded protein is CASSRLMTGQLNTEAFF. The chain combines TRBV7-3 with TRBJ1-1; maybe TRBD1 (6 bases). Germline CDR1 SGHTA, CDR2 FQGTGA. The CDR3 runs to 17 residues. V was trimmed by 5 bases and J by 2 bases, leaving 21 bases between them.

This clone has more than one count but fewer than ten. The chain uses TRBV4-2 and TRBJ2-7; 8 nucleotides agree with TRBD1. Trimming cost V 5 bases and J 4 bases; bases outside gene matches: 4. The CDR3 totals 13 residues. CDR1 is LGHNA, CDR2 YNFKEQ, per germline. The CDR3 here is CASSYRQGYEQYF. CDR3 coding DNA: TGTGCCAGCAGCTACCGACAGGGGTACGAGCAGTACTTC.

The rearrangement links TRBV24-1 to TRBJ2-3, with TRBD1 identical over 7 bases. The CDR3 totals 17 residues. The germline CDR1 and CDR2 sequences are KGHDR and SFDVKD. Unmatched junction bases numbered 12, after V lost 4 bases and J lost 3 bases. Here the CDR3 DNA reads TGTGCCACCAGTGACCCAACATTGGCAGGGGGAACAGATACGCAGTATTTT. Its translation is CATSDPTLAGGTDTQYF.

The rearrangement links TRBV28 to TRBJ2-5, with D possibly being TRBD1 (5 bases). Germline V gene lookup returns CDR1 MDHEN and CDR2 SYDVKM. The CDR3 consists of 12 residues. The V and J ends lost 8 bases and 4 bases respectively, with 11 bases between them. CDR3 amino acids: CASQGLVETQYF. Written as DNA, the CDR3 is TGTGCCAGCCAGGGTTTAGTAGAGACCCAGTACTTC. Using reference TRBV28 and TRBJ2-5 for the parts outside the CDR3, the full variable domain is DVKVTQSSRYLVKRTGEKVFLECVQDMDHENMFWYRQDPGLGLRLIYFSYDVKMKEKGDIPEGYSVSREKKERFSLILESASTNQTSMYLCASQGLVETQYFGPGTRLLVL.

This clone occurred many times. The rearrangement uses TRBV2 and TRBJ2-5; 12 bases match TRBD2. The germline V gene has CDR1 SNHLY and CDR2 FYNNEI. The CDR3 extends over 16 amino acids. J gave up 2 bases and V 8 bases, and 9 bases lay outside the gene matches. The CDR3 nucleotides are TGTGCCAGCTCTAGCGGGGGGGCTAGGACGCAAGAGACCCAGTACTTC. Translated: CASSSGGARTQETQYF.

CDR3 in amino acids: CASSSSLTDTQYF. The DNA for the CDR3 is TGTGCCAGTAGTTCATCTTTAACAGATACGCAGTATTTT. The rearrangement uses TRBV9 and TRBJ2-3; D call uncertain. Germline values: CDR1 SGDLS, CDR2 YYNGEE. The CDR3 length is 13 residues. Trimming shortened V by 8 bases and J by 3 bases, and 13 bases separated the two germline ends.

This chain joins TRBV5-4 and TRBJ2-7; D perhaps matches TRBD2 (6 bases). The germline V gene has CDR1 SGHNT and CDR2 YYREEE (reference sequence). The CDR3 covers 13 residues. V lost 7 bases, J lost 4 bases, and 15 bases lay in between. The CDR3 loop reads CASSSTGVYEQYF. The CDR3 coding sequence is TGTGCCAGCTCTTCTACGGGGGTTTACGAGCAGTACTTC.

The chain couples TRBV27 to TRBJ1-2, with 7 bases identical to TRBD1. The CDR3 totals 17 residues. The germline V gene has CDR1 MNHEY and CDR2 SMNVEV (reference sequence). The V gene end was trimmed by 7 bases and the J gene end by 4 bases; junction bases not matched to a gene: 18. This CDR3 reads CASISGGGQTGSYGYTF. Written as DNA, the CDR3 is TGTGCCAGCATTTCGGGGGGGGGCCAGACAGGGTCCTATGGCTACACCTTC.

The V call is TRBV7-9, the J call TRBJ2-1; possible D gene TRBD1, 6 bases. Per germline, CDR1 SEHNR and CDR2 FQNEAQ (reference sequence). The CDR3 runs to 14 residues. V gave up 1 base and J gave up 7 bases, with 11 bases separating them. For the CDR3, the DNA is TGTGCCAGCAGCTTAGGAGGCAGGGGAAATGAGCAGTTCTTC. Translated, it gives CASSLGGRGNEQFF. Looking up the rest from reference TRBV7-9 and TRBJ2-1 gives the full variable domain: DTGVSQNPRHKITKRGQNVTFRCDPISEHNRLYWYRQTLGQGPEFLTYFQNEAQLEKSRLLSDRFSAERPKGSFSTLEIQRTEQGDSAMYLCASSLGGRGNEQFFGPGTRLTVL.

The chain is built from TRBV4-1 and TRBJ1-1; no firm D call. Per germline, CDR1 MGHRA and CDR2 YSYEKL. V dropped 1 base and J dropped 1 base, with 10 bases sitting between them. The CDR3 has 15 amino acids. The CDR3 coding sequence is TGCGCCAGCAGCCAAGGGCATTCTGGGAACACTGAAGCTTTCTTT. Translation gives CASSQGHSGNTEAFF.

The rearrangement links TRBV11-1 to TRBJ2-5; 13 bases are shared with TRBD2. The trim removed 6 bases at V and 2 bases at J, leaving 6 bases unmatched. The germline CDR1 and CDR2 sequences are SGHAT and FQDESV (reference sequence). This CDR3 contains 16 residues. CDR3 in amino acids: CASSPGLAGPQETQYF. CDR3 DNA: TGTGCCAGCAGTCCGGGACTAGCGGGACCGCAAGAGACCCAGTACTTC. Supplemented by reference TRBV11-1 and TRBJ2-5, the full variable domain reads EAEVAQSPRYKITEKSQAVAFWCDPISGHATLYWYRQILGQGPELLVQFQDESVVDDSQLPKDRFSAERLKGVDSTLKIQPAELGDSAMYLCASSPGLAGPQETQYFGPGTRLLVL.

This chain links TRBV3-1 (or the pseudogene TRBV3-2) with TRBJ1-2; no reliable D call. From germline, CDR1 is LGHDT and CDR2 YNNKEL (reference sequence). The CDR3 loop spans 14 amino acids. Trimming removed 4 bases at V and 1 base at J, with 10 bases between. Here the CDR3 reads CASSRRENNYGYTF. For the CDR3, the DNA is TGTGCCAGCAGCCGCCGGGAGAATAACTATGGCTACACCTTC.

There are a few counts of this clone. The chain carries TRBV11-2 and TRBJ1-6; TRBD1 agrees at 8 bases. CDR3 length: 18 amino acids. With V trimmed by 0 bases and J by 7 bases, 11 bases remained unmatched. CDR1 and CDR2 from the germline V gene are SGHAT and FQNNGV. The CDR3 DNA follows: TGTGCCAGCAGCTTAGATCCGGGCAGGGGGCTACCAAATTCACCCCTCCACTTT. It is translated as CASSLDPGRGLPNSPLHF. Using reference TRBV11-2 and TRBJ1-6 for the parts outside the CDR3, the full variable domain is EAGVAQSPRYKIIEKRQSVAFWCNPISGHATLYWYQQILGQGPKLLIQFQNNGVVDDSQLPKDRFSAERLKGVDSTLKIQPAKLEDSAVYLCASSLDPGRGLPNSPLHFGNGTRLTVT.

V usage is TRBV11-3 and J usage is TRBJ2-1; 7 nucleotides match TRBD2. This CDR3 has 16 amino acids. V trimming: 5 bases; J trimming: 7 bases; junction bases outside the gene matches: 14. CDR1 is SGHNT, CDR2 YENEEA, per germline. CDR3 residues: CASSTSGTTRRNEQFF. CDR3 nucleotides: TGTGCCAGCAGCACCTCCGGGACTACCCGTAGGAATGAGCAGTTCTTC.

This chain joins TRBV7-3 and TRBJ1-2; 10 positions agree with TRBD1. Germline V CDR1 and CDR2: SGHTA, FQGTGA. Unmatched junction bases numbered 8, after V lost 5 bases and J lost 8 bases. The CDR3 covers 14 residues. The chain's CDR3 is CASSLGQGVFGYTF. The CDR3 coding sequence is TGTGCCAGCAGCCTAGGACAGGGGGTTTTCGGCTACACCTTC.

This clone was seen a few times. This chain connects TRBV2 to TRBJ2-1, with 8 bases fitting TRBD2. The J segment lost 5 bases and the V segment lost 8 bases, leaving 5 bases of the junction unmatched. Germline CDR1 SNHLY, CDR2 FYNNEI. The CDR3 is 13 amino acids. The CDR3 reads CASCGLANNEQFF. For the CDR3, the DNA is TGTGCCAGCTGCGGACTAGCCAACAATGAGCAGTTCTTC.

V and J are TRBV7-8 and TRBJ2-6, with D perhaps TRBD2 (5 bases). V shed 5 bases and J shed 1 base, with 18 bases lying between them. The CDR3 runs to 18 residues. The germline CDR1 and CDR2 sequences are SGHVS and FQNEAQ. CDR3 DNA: TGTGCCAGCAGCCTTAGTAGAGGGATACCTTCTGGGGCCAACGTCCTGACTTTC. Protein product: CASSLSRGIPSGANVLTF.

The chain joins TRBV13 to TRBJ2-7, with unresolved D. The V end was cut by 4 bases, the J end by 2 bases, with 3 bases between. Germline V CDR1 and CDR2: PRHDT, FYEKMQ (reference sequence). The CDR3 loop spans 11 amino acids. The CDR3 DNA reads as TGTGCCAGCAGCTCCACCTACGAGCAGTACTTC. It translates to CASSSTYEQYF.

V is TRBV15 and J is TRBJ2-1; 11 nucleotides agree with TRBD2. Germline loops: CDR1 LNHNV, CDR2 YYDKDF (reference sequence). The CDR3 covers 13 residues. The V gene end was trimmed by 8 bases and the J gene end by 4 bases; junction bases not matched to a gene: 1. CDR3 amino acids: CATRTSGYNEQFF. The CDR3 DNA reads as TGTGCCACCCGGACTAGCGGGTACAATGAGCAGTTCTTC.

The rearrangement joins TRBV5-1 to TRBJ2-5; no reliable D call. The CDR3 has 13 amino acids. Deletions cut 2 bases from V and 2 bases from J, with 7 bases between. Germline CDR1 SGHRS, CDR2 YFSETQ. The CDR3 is CASSLLTQETQYF. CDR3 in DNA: TGCGCCAGCAGCTTACTCACGCAAGAGACCCAGTACTTC.

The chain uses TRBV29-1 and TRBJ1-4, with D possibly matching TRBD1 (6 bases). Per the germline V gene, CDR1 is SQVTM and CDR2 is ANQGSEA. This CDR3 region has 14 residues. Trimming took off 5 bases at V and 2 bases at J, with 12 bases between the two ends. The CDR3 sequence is CSVNRDTTNEKLFF. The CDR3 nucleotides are TGCAGCGTTAATCGGGACACTACTAATGAAAAACTGTTTTTT.

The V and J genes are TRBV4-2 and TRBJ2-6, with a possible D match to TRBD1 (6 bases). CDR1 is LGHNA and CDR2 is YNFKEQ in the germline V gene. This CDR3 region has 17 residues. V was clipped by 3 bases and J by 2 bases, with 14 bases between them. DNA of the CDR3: TGTGCCAGCAGCCAGGAACAAGGGGGAGCTGGGGCCAACGTCCTGACTTTC. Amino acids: CASSQEQGGAGANVLTF.

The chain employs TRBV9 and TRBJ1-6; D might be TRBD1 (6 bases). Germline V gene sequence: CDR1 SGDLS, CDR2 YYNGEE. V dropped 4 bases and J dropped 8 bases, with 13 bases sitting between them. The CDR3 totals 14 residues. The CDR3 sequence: CASSPLQGYSPLHF. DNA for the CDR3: TGTGCCAGCAGCCCCCTACAGGGTTATTCACCCCTCCACTTT.